This T cell receptor (beta chain) derives from a study of beta chain features in type 1 diabetes. Sequenced material consisted of expressed TCRB transcripts (all of the isolated RNA was reverse transcribed). Using immunoSEQ multiplex PCR, the repertoire was profiled, and TCRdb retains in-frame clones only, with some absent. The table includes around 140,000 clones, approximately 9.8% detected once. Trimming left V 1 base short and J 10 bases short, with 11 bases between. Germline V lookup: CDR1 SGHNT, CDR2 YENEEA. The CDR3 is 13 amino acids. The genes are TRBV11-3 and TRBJ2-1, with D tentatively TRBD1 (6 bases). The TCR comes from a woman aged 35 to 49 in good health. Material for sequencing was central memory CD4+ T cells from blood. Written as DNA, the CDR3 is TGTGCCAGCAGCTTAGCTGAGGGGGACGAGCAGTTCTTC. Translating gives CASSLAEGDEQFF.